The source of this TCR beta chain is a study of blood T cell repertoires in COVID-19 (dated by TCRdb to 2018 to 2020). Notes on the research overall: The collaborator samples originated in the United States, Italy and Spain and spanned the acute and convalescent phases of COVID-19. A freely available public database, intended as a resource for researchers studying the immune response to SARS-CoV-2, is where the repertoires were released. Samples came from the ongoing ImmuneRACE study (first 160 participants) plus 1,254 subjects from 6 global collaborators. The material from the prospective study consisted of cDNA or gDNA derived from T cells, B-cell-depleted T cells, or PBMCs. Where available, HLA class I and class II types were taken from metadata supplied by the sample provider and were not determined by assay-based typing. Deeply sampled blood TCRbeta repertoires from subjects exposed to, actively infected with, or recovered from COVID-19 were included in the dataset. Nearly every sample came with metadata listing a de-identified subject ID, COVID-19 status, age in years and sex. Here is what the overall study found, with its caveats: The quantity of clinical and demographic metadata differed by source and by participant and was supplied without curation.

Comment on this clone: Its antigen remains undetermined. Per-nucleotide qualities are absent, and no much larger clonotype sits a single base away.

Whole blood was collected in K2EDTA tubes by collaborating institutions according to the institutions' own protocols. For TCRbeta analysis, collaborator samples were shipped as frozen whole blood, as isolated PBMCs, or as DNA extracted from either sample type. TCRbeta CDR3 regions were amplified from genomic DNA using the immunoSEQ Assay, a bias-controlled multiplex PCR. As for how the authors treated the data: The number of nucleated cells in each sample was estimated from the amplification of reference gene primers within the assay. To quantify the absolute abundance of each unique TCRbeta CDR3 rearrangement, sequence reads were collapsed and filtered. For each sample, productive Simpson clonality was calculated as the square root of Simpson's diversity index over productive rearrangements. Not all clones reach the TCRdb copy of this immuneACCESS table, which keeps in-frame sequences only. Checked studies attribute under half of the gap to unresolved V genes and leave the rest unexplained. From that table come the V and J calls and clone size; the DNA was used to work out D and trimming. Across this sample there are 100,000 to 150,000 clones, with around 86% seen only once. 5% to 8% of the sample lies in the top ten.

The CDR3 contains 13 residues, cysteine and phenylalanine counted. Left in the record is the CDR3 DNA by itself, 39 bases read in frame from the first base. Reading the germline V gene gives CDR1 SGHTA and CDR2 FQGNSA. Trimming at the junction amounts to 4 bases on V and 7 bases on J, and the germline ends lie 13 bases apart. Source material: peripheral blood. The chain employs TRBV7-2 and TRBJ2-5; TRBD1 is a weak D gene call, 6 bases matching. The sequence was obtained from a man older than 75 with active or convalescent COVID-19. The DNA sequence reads TGTGCCAGCAGCTCAGACAGGTCAGGGACCCAGTACTTC. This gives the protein CASSSDRSGTQYF.